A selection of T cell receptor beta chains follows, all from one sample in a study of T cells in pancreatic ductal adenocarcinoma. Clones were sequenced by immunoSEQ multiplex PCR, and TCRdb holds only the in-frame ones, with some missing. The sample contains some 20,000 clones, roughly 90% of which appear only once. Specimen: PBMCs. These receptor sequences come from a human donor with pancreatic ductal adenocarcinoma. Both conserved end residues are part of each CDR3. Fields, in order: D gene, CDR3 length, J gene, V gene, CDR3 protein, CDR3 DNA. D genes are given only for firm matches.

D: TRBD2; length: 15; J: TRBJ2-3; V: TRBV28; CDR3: CASSLPGGGAGTQYF; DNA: TGTGCCAGCAGCCTCCCGGGCGGGGGGGCCGGTACGCAGTATTTT
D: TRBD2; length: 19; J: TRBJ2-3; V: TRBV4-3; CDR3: CASSQEGTSGGLSTDTQYF; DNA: TGCGCCAGCAGCCAAGAGGGGACTAGCGGGGGCCTTTCGACAGATACGCAGTATTTT
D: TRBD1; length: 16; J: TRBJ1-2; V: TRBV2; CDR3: CASSPEEGQTNYGYTF; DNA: TGTGCCAGCAGCCCCGAAGAGGGACAGACTAACTATGGCTACACCTTC
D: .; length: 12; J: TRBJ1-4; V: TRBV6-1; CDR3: CASSEQGEKLFF; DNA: TGTGCCAGCAGTGAGCAGGGAGAAAAACTGTTTTTT
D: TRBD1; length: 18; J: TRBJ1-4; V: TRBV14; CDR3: CASSQGPRQGSTNEKLFF; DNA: TGTGCCAGCAGCCAAGGCCCCCGACAGGGCTCAACTAATGAAAAACTGTTTTTT
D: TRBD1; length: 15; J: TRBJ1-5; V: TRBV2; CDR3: CASSVTGSSNQPQHF; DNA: TGTGCCAGCAGTGTGACAGGGAGCAGCAATCAGCCCCAGCATTTT